Here is one TCR beta chain with its context. The sample is drawn from a study of graft-versus-host responses after intestinal transplantation. Across the whole study: Recipients uniformly received anti-thymocyte globulin induction, followed by tacrolimus and steroids for roughly 3 years.

Sequencing was performed with immunoSEQ multiplex PCR; in TCRdb, only in-frame clones are kept and a portion is missing. In the table there are under 100,000 clones, about 93% of which are singletons. The CDR3 contains 16 residues. The germline V gene encodes CDR1 SGHAT and CDR2 FQNNGV. V was trimmed by 3 bases and J by 3 bases, leaving 17 bases between them. This sample comprised PBMCs, obtained about 440 days after intestinal transplant. This chain uses TRBV11-2 with TRBJ1-1; tentatively, D is TRBD1 (5 bases). This receptor was taken from a human patient who received an intestinal transplant, so some T cells may come from the graft donor. This CDR3 is CASSLGPLKGHTEAFF. The CDR3 DNA reads as TGTGCCAGCAGCTTGGGGCCCCTGAAGGGTCACACTGAAGCTTTCTTT.